The rows below give T cell receptor beta chains drawn from one sample of a study of blood T cell repertoires in COVID-19. Sequencing used immunoSEQ multiplex PCR; TCRdb keeps in-frame clones, though not all of them. Here the sample spans about 260,000 clones, 87% being singletons. The specimen was peripheral blood. All receptors come from a woman aged 40-49 years who had recovered from COVID-19. Both conserved end residues are part of each CDR3. A D gene is named only where the DNA matches it firmly. A clone size is listed for some rows: how often the clone was seen (once, few, many), or a class if it is expanded.

v_call	d_call	j_call	clone_size	cdr3_nt	cdr3_aa
TRBV20-1	.	TRBJ1-5	.	TGCAGTGCTAGTGGGGGCCAGCCCCAGCATTTT	CSASGGQPQHF
TRBV27	TRBD2	TRBJ2-7	.	TGTGCCAGCAGTCACGGGGGGAAGGGCTACGAGCAGTACTTC	CASSHGGKGYEQYF
TRBV7-7	.	TRBJ2-3	once	TGTGCCAGCAGCTCAGGCGGGGGCCCAACAGATACGCAGTATTTT	CASSSGGGPTDTQYF
TRBV5-4	TRBD2	TRBJ2-3	.	TGTGCCAGCAGCCGAGGACTAGCGGGGTACACTAGCACAGATACGCAGTATTTT	CASSRGLAGYTSTDTQYF
TRBV4-2	.	TRBJ1-1	.	TGTGCCAGCAGCCAGGCGGACAGCCAGAACACTGAAGCTTTCTTT	CASSQADSQNTEAFF
TRBV24-1	.	TRBJ2-3	.	TGTGCCACCAGTGGTGGACAGAGCACAGATACGCAGTATTTT	CATSGGQSTDTQYF
TRBV5-1	.	TRBJ2-7	once	TGCGCCAGCAGCTACGGGGGCGAGCAGTACTTC	CASSYGGEQYF
TRBV30	.	TRBJ1-4	.	TGTGCCTGGAGTGTTCACCGGGGGTCAACGTCTACTAATGAAAAACTGTTTTTT	CAWSVHRGSTSTNEKLFF
TRBV6-2/TRBV6-3	TRBD2	TRBJ2-4	.	TGTGCCAGCAGTTACGCCCCACTAGCGGGGGCATCAGAAGGTATTCAGTACTTC	CASSYAPLAGASEGIQYF
TRBV5-1	.	TRBJ2-7	.	TGCGCCAGCAGCTTGGAGATCGCGTACGAGCAGTACTTC	CASSLEIAYEQYF
TRBV6-2/TRBV6-3	.	TRBJ2-3	.	TGTGCCAGCAGTTACTCGCGGGGTATGGCAGATACGCAGTATTTT	CASSYSRGMADTQYF
TRBV3-1/TRBV3-2	TRBD1	TRBJ1-2	.	TGTGCCAGCAGCCAAGATGACTGGGGGACAGGGGATGGCTACACCTTC	CASSQDDWGTGDGYTF
TRBV5-1	.	TRBJ2-3	.	TGCGCCAGCAGCTTGGTTGGCGGTGGCACAGATACGCAGTATTTT	CASSLVGGGTDTQYF
TRBV30	.	TRBJ1-6	few	TGTGCCTGGAGCGACTGGGCTTTGACAGGTGAGGGATCACCCCTCCACTTT	CAWSDWALTGEGSPLHF
TRBV19	.	TRBJ2-5	few	TGTGCCAGTAGTATCCCCGGGGGGCTCCGAGGGACCCAGTACTTC	CASSIPGGLRGTQYF
TRBV6-5	.	TRBJ1-1	.	TGTGCCAGCAGCAGGGGCCGTTTCGCCGACACTGAAGCTTTCTTT	CASSRGRFADTEAFF
TRBV3-1/TRBV3-2	.	TRBJ2-7	.	TGTGCCAGCAGCCAAGGTGCAAGCGGATCTGGCTACGAGCAGTACTTC	CASSQGASGSGYEQYF
TRBV7-2	TRBD1	TRBJ1-1	.	TGTGCCAGCAGCTTACGAGGGACAGGTAATGCTGAAGCTTTCTTT	CASSLRGTGNAEAFF
TRBV3-1/TRBV3-2	.	TRBJ2-7	.	TGTGCCAGCAGCCAAGATCACGTCTTGGAGGACCACTACGAGCAGTACTTC	CASSQDHVLEDHYEQYF
TRBV11-2	TRBD2	TRBJ2-1	.	TGTGCCAGCAGCTCCCTGCGGGGGGCCTACAATGAGCAGTTCTTC	CASSSLRGAYNEQFF
TRBV30	TRBD1	TRBJ2-7	once	TGTGCCTGGAGTGTAGGGGGGACAGGGACATACGAGCAGTACTTC	CAWSVGGTGTYEQYF
TRBV19	TRBD1	TRBJ1-1	.	TGTGCCACGGACAGGGGGCTAAGGGGTAATGGTATGAACACTGAAGCTTTCTTT	CATDRGLRGNGMNTEAFF
TRBV5-1	.	TRBJ1-6	.	TGCGCCAGCAGCTTAACGAGCTCCTATAATTCACCCCTCCACTTT	CASSLTSSYNSPLHF